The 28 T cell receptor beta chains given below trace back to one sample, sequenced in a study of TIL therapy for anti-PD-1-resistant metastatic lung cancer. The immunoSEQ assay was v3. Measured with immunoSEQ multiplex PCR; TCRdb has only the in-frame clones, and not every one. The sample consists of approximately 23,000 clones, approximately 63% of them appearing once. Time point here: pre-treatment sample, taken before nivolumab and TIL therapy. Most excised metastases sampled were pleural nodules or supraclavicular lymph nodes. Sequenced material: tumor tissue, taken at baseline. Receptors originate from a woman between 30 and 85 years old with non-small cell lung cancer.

DNA for the CDR3: TGCAGCGCCGGACAGGGGAGGCGAGAGACCCAGTACTTC. It specifies CSAGQGRRETQYF. The rearrangement joins TRBV29-1 to TRBJ2-5; 9 bases are shared with TRBD1. Germline assignment: CDR1 SQVTM and CDR2 ANQGSEA. The CDR3 covers 13 residues. After removal of 7 bases from V and 4 bases from J, the junction contained 7 bases not matched to a gene.

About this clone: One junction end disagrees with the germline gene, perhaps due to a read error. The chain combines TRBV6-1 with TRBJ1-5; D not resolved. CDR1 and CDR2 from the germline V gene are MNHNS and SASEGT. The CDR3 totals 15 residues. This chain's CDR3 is CASSEIVSGNRPQHF. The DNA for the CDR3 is TGTGCCAGCAGTGAGATCGTTTCGGGGAATCGGCCCCAGCATTTT.

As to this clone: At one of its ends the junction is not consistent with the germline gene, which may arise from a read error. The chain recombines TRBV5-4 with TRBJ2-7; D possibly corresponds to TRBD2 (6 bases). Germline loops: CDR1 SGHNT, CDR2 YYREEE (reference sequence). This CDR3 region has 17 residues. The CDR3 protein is CASSQDKTRRGYYEQYF. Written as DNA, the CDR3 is TGCGCCAGCAGCCAAGATAAGACGAGGCGGGGATATTACGAGCAGTACTTC.

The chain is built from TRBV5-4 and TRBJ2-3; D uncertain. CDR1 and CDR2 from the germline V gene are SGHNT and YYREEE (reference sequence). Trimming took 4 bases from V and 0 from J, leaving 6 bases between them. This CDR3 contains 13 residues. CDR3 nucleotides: TGTGCCAGCAGCGCCCCTAGCACAGATACGCAGTATTTT. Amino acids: CASSAPSTDTQYF. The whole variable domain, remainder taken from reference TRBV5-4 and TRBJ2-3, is ETGVTQSPTHLIKTRGQQVTLRCSSQSGHNTVSWYQQALGQGPQFIFQYYREEENGRGNFPPRFSGLQFPNYSSELNVNALELDDSALYLCASSAPSTDTQYFGPGTRLTVL.

CDR3 amino acids: CASSLGRGRASEQYF. The DNA of the CDR3 is TGTGCCAGCAGCTTAGGACGCGGGAGGGCCAGCGAGCAGTACTTC. The chain links TRBV7-2 to TRBJ2-7, with 9 nucleotides matching TRBD2. The CDR3 runs to 15 residues. CDR1 is SGHTA, CDR2 FQGNSA, per germline. Trimming removed 1 base from V and 6 bases from J; junction bases left unmatched: 7.

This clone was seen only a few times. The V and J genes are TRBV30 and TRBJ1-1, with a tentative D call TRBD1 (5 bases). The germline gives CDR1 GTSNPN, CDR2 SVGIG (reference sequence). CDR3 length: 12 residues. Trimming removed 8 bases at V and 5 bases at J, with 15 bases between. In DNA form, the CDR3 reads TGTGCCAACGGGGCCCCCCCGACTGAAGCTTTCTTT. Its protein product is CANGAPPTEAFF. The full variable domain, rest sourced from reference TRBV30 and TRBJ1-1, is SQTIHQWPATLVQPVGSPLSLECTVEGTSNPNLYWYRQAAGRGLQLLFYSVGIGQISSEVPQNLSASRPQDRQFILSSKKLLLSDSGFYLCANGAPPTEAFFGQGTRLTVV.

CDR3 region: CAINADYTSTDTQYF. The CDR3 bases are TGTGCCATCAACGCGGACTACACTAGCACAGATACGCAGTATTTT. The chain combines TRBV10-3 with TRBJ2-3, with TRBD2 as a possible D gene (6 bases). Trimming removed 7 bases from V and 0 bases from J, with 14 bases in between. Germline CDR1 is ENHRY and CDR2 is SYGVKD. There are 15 residues in the CDR3.

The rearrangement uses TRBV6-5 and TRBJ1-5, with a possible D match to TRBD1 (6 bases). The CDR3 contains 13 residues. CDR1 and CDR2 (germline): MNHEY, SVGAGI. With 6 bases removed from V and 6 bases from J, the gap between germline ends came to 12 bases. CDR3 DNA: TGTGCCAGCAGCCCCGACAGGATTCAGCCCCAGCATTTT. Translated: CASSPDRIQPQHF.

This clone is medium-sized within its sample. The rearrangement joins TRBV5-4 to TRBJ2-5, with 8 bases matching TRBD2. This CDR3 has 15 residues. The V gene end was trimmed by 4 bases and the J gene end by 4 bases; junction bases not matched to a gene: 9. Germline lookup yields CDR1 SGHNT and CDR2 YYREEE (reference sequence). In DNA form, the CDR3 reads TGTGCCAGCAGCACTCAGCGGGAGACTGGAGAGACCCAGTACTTC. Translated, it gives CASSTQRETGETQYF.

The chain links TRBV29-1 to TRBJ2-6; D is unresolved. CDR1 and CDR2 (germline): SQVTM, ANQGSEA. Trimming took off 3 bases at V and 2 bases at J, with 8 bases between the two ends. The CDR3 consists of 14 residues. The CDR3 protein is CSVDDPPGANVLTF. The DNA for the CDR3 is TGCAGCGTTGACGACCCGCCTGGGGCCAACGTCCTGACTTTC.

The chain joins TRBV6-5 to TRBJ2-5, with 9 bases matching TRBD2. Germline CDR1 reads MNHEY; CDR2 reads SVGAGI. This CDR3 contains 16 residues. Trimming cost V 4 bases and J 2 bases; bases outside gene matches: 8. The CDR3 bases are TGTGCCAGCAGTTCGTTTCTAGCGGGGATACAAGAGACCCAGTACTTC. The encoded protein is CASSSFLAGIQETQYF.

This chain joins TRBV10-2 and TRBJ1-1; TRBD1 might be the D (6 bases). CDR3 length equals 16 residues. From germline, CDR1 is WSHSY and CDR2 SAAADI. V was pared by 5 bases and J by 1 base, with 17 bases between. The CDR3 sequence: CASSKGQLTGNTEAFF. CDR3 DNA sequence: TGCGCCAGCAGTAAAGGACAGCTAACGGGGAACACTGAAGCTTTCTTT.

The CDR3 bases are TGCGCCAGCAGCACCGGGACTACGGTCTACAATGAGCAGTTCTTC. This gives the protein CASSTGTTVYNEQFF. The V and J genes are TRBV5-1 and TRBJ2-1; 7 positions match TRBD2. Per the germline V gene, CDR1 is SGHRS and CDR2 is YFSETQ. The CDR3 is 15 amino acids. V was pared by 4 bases and J by 3 bases, with 7 bases of the junction left unmatched. The full variable domain, with the rest looked up from reference TRBV5-1 and TRBJ2-1, is KAGVTQTPRYLIKTRGQQVTLSCSPISGHRSVSWYQQTPGQGLQFLFEYFSETQRNKGNFPGRFSGRQFSNSRSEMNVSTLELGDSALYLCASSTGTTVYNEQFFGPGTRLTVL.

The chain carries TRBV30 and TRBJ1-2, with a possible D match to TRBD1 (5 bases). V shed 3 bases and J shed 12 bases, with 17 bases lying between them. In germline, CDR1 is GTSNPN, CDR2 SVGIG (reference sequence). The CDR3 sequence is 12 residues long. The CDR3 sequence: CAWRMGGVRNTF. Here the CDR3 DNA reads TGTGCCTGGAGGATGGGGGGAGTAAGAAACACCTTC. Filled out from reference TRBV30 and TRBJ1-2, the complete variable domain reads SQTIHQWPATLVQPVGSPLSLECTVEGTSNPNLYWYRQAAGRGLQLLFYSVGIGQISSEVPQNLSASRPQDRQFILSSKKLLLSDSGFYLCAWRMGGVRNTFGSGTRLTVV.

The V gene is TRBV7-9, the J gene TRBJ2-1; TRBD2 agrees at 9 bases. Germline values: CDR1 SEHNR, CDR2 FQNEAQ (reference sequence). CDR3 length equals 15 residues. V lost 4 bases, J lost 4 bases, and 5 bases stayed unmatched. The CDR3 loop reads CASSSILAGYNEQFF. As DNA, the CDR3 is TGTGCCAGCAGCTCTATCCTAGCGGGATACAATGAGCAGTTCTTC. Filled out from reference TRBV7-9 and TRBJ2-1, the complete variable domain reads DTGVSQNPRHKITKRGQNVTFRCDPISEHNRLYWYRQTLGQGPEFLTYFQNEAQLEKSRLLSDRFSAERPKGSFSTLEIQRTEQGDSAMYLCASSSILAGYNEQFFGPGTRLTVL.

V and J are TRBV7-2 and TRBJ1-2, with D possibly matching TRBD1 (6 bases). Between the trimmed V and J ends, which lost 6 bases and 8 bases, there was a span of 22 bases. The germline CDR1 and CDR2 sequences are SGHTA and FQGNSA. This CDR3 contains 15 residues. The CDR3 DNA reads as TGTGCCAGCAGACCTTTCACCCTGCAGGGGTACGGCTACACCTTC. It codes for CASRPFTLQGYGYTF.

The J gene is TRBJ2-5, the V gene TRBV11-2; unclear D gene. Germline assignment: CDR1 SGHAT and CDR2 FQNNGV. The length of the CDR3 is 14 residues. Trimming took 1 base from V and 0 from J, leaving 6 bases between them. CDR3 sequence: CASSLGMYQETQYF. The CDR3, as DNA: TGTGCCAGCAGCTTAGGGATGTACCAAGAGACCCAGTACTTC.

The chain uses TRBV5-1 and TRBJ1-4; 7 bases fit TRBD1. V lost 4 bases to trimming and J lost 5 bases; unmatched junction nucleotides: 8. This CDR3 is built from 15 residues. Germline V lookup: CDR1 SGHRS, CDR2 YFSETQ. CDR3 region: CASSVTGAWNEKLFF. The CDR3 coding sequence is TGCGCCAGCAGCGTAACAGGGGCCTGGAATGAAAAACTGTTTTTT.

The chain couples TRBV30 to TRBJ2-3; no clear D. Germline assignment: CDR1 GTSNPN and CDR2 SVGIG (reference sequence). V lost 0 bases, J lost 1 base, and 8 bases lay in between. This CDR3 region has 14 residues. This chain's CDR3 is CAWSVGSGTDTQYF. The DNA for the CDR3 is TGTGCCTGGAGTGTAGGTTCCGGCACAGATACGCAGTATTTT.

The DNA of the CDR3 is TGTGCCAGCAGGCCGGGGGGAGGTTCTAGGAACACAGATACGCAGTATTTT. It is translated as CASRPGGGSRNTDTQYF. J is TRBJ2-3 and V is TRBV7-9; 7 nucleotides align to TRBD2. With V trimmed by 6 bases and J by 2 bases, 14 bases remained unmatched. Germline V gene data show CDR1 as SEHNR and CDR2 as FQNEAQ (reference sequence). The CDR3 loop spans 17 amino acids. Full variable domain (remainder filled in from reference TRBV7-9 and TRBJ2-3): DTGVSQNPRHKITKRGQNVTFRCDPISEHNRLYWYRQTLGQGPEFLTYFQNEAQLEKSRLLSDRFSAERPKGSFSTLEIQRTEQGDSAMYLCASRPGGGSRNTDTQYFGPGTRLTVL.

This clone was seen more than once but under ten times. The DNA of the CDR3 is TGTGCCAGCAGTGAATGGGGGACGGCCGATGAAGCTTTCTTT. Amino acids: CASSEWGTADEAFF. The chain joins TRBV25-1 to TRBJ1-1, with D maybe TRBD1 (5 bases). The germline V gene has CDR1 MGHDK and CDR2 SYGVNS. The V end was cut by 1 base, the J end by 7 bases, with 13 bases between. The CDR3 is made up of 14 amino acids.

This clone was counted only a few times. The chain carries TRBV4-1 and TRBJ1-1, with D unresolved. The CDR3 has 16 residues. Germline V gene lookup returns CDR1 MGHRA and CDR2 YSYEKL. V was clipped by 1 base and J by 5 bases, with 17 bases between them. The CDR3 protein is CASSQGSGGKGTEAFF. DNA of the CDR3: TGCGCCAGCAGCCAAGGTTCGGGAGGGAAGGGAACTGAAGCTTTCTTT.

CDR3 region: CASSLFSSLNTEAFF. As DNA, the CDR3 is TGTGCCAGCAGCTTATTCAGCAGCCTGAACACTGAAGCTTTCTTT. V usage is TRBV11-2 and J usage is TRBJ1-1, with D uncertain. CDR1 SGHAT and CDR2 FQNNGV come from the germline V gene. V lost 2 bases and J 0 bases, leaving 10 bases between the germline ends. CDR3 length: 15 amino acids. Full variable domain (outside the CDR3, taken from reference TRBV11-2 and TRBJ1-1): EAGVAQSPRYKIIEKRQSVAFWCNPISGHATLYWYQQILGQGPKLLIQFQNNGVVDDSQLPKDRFSAERLKGVDSTLKIQPAKLEDSAVYLCASSLFSSLNTEAFFGQGTRLTVV.

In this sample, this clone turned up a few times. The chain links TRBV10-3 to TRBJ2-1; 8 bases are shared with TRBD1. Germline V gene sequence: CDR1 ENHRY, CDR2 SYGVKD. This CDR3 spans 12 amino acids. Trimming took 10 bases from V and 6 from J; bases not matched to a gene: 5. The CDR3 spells CANGQGGNEQFF. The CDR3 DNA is TGTGCCAACGGACAGGGCGGCAATGAGCAGTTCTTC.

The CDR3 is CASSRDSGSTDTQYF. CDR3 DNA: TGTGCCAGCAGTCGGGACAGTGGGAGCACAGATACGCAGTATTTT. The chain is built from TRBV28 and TRBJ2-3; 7 bases align to TRBD1. Germline V gene data show CDR1 as MDHEN and CDR2 as SYDVKM. This CDR3 has 15 amino acids. V lost 5 bases to trimming and J lost 0 bases; unmatched junction nucleotides: 5. The full variable domain, its missing parts supplied by reference TRBV28 and TRBJ2-3, is DVKVTQSSRYLVKRTGEKVFLECVQDMDHENMFWYRQDPGLGLRLIYFSYDVKMKEKGDIPEGYSVSREKKERFSLILESASTNQTSMYLCASSRDSGSTDTQYFGPGTRLTVL.

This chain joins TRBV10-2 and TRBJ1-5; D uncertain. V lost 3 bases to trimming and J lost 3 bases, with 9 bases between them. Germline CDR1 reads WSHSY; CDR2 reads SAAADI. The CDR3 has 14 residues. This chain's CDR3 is CASSEGQANQPQHF. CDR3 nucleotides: TGCGCCAGCAGTGAAGGGCAGGCCAATCAGCCCCAGCATTTT.

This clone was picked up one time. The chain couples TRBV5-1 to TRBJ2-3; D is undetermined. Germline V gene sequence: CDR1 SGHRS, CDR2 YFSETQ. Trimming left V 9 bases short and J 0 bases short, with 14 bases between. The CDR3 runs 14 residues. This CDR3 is CANSDWSSTDTQYF. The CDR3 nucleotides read TGCGCCAACTCAGACTGGTCTAGCACAGATACGCAGTATTTT.

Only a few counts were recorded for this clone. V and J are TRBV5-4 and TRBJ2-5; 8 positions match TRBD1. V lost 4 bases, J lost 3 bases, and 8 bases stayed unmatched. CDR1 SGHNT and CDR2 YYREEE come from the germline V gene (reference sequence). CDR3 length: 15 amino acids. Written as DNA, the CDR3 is TGTGCCAGCAGCCCGCATGGACAGGGAAAAGAGACCCAGTACTTC. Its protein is CASSPHGQGKETQYF.